Sequencing of this T cell receptor (beta chain) was carried out in a study of cytomegalovirus exposure and HLA in healthy donors. Study results and caveats: A later analysis reported that several of the most significant clusters appeared to be linked to common viral pathogens, among them Epstein-Barr virus. In a later analysis, CMV-associated beta chains were mostly HLA-associated, it appeared. The productive fraction for most TCR beta V segments was about 87% or about 30% in an earlier analysis.

CDR1 is MNHEY, CDR2 SVGAGI, per germline. Deletions cut 6 bases from V and 5 bases from J, with 14 bases between. The CDR3 length is 14 residues. On this clone: Its target is unknown.

PCR amplification relied on 60 Vbeta primers (plus 13 Jbeta primers). Repertoires were generated with immunoSEQ multiplex PCR, while TCRdb's copy carries only in-frame clones and drops some. The sample holds 85,000 to 110,000 clones, 65% to 85% seen once. Source material: PBMCs. The receptor's source is a man between 45 and 60 years old in good health and CMV-seropositive. The chain has TRBV6-5 and TRBJ2-1; perhaps TRBD2 as D (5 bases). CDR3 in amino acids: CASRAWTDNNEQFF. The CDR3 DNA reads TGTGCCAGCAGGGCATGGACTGACAACAATGAGCAGTTCTTC.